A selection of T cell receptor beta chains follows, all from one sample in a study of control samples from healthy donors and cancer patients. Some clones are missing from TCRdb's copy, which holds only in-frame ones; the method was immunoSEQ multiplex PCR. Counted here are tens of thousands of clones, 75% to 90% occurring once; the ten biggest clones make up roughly 3.1%. The sample consisted of PBMCs. Receptors originate from a woman in her fifties or sixties with lung cancer. Each CDR3 is given with its conserved first and last residue. D genes are given only for firm matches. Expanded clones get a size class; other rows say once, few or many, or leave the size out.

abundance: once; len: 16; j_gene: TRBJ1-1; d_gene: TRBD1; v_gene: TRBV6-6; CDR3aa: CASSYGLDRGVTEAFF; CDR3nt: TGTGCCAGCAGTTACGGGTTAGACAGGGGAGTCACTGAAGCTTTCTTT
abundance: few; len: 15; j_gene: TRBJ1-1; d_gene: TRBD1; v_gene: TRBV7-2; CDR3aa: CASTPSQGRDTEAFF; CDR3nt: TGTGCCAGCACCCCTTCACAGGGGAGGGACACTGAAGCTTTCTTT
abundance: NA; len: 16; j_gene: TRBJ1-2; d_gene: NA; v_gene: TRBV7-9; CDR3aa: CASSLGFGERDYGYTF; CDR3nt: TGTGCCAGCAGCTTAGGATTCGGGGAACGGGACTATGGCTACACCTTC
abundance: NA; len: 16; j_gene: TRBJ2-3; d_gene: NA; v_gene: TRBV18; CDR3aa: CASSPIRADITDTQYF; CDR3nt: TGTGCCAGCTCACCTATTCGGGCGGATATCACAGATACGCAGTATTTT
abundance: NA; len: 13; j_gene: TRBJ2-7; d_gene: NA; v_gene: TRBV4-1; CDR3aa: CASSQERFYEQYF; CDR3nt: TGCGCCAGCAGCCAAGAGCGTTTCTACGAGCAGTACTTC
abundance: NA; len: 12; j_gene: TRBJ2-1; d_gene: NA; v_gene: TRBV7-9; CDR3aa: CASSKTANEQFF; CDR3nt: TGTGCCAGCAGCAAGACGGCTAATGAGCAGTTCTTC
abundance: NA; len: 13; j_gene: TRBJ2-7; d_gene: NA; v_gene: TRBV4-1; CDR3aa: CASSQGASYEQYF; CDR3nt: TGCGCCAGCAGCCAAGGGGCCTCCTACGAGCAGTACTTC
abundance: NA; len: 14; j_gene: TRBJ2-5; d_gene: NA; v_gene: TRBV7-2; CDR3aa: CASSFRGGQETQYF; CDR3nt: TGTGCCAGCAGCTTTAGAGGGGGGCAAGAGACCCAGTACTTC
abundance: NA; len: 18; j_gene: TRBJ1-2; d_gene: TRBD1; v_gene: TRBV9; CDR3aa: CASSVARDSQRLSYGYTF; CDR3nt: TGTGCCAGCAGCGTTGCCCGGGACAGCCAGAGATTGAGCTATGGCTACACCTTC
abundance: NA; len: 13; j_gene: TRBJ1-4; d_gene: NA; v_gene: TRBV7-9; CDR3aa: CASSLRDAEKLFF; CDR3nt: TGTGCCAGCAGCTTGCGAGACGCAGAAAAACTGTTTTTT
abundance: NA; len: 14; j_gene: TRBJ2-3; d_gene: NA; v_gene: TRBV7-2; CDR3aa: CASSSGLTADTQYF; CDR3nt: TGTGCCAGCAGCTCCGGACTGACGGCAGATACGCAGTATTTT
abundance: once; len: 12; j_gene: TRBJ2-3; d_gene: NA; v_gene: TRBV11-2; CDR3aa: CASSSGDTRWYF; CDR3nt: TGTGCCAGCAGCTCCGGAGACACCCGGTGGTATTTT
abundance: NA; len: 15; j_gene: TRBJ2-1; d_gene: TRBD2; v_gene: TRBV7-2; CDR3aa: CASSLRSGGDNEQFF; CDR3nt: TGTGCCAGCAGCTTACGCAGCGGGGGGGACAATGAGCAGTTCTTC
abundance: NA; len: 14; j_gene: TRBJ2-6; d_gene: NA; v_gene: TRBV6-5; CDR3aa: CASSPLSGANVLTF; CDR3nt: TGTGCCAGCAGTCCCTTGAGTGGGGCCAACGTCCTGACTTTC
abundance: NA; len: 11; j_gene: TRBJ1-2; d_gene: TRBD1; v_gene: TRBV12-3/TRBV12-4; CDR3aa: CASSLTGAYTF; CDR3nt: TGTGCCAGCAGTTTGACAGGGGCCTACACCTTC
abundance: NA; len: 18; j_gene: TRBJ1-1; d_gene: NA; v_gene: TRBV4-1; CDR3aa: CASSQDQRGARSNTEAFF; CDR3nt: TGCGCCAGCAGCCAAGATCAGCGGGGAGCGCGGTCAAACACTGAAGCTTTCTTT
abundance: NA; len: 13; j_gene: TRBJ2-2; d_gene: NA; v_gene: TRBV10-3; CDR3aa: CAISETGPGELFF; CDR3nt: TGTGCCATCAGTGAAACAGGGCCCGGGGAGCTGTTTTTT
abundance: NA; len: 15; j_gene: TRBJ2-3; d_gene: TRBD1; v_gene: TRBV5-4; CDR3aa: CASSTDRGATDTQYF; CDR3nt: TGTGCCAGCAGCACCGACAGGGGAGCAACAGATACGCAGTATTTT
abundance: NA; len: 13; j_gene: TRBJ1-1; d_gene: NA; v_gene: TRBV29-1; CDR3aa: CSVETTVDTEAFF; CDR3nt: TGCAGCGTTGAGACGACGGTGGACACTGAAGCTTTCTTT
abundance: NA; len: 14; j_gene: TRBJ1-1; d_gene: NA; v_gene: TRBV28; CDR3aa: CASSLPGENTEAFF; CDR3nt: TGTGCCAGCAGTTTACCTGGGGAGAACACTGAAGCTTTCTTT
abundance: NA; len: 12; j_gene: TRBJ2-3; d_gene: NA; v_gene: TRBV6-4; CDR3aa: CASSDRTDTQYF; CDR3nt: TGTGCCAGCAGTGACAGAACAGATACGCAGTATTTT
abundance: NA; len: 12; j_gene: TRBJ1-2; d_gene: NA; v_gene: TRBV9; CDR3aa: CASSVDSYGYTF; CDR3nt: TGTGCCAGCAGCGTAGACAGCTATGGCTACACCTTC
abundance: NA; len: 15; j_gene: TRBJ2-3; d_gene: TRBD2; v_gene: TRBV28; CDR3aa: CASTIAGGGADTQYF; CDR3nt: TGTGCCAGCACCATAGCGGGGGGGGGAGCAGATACGCAGTATTTT
abundance: NA; len: 14; j_gene: TRBJ2-5; d_gene: TRBD1; v_gene: TRBV9; CDR3aa: CASSAQQGGETQYF; CDR3nt: TGTGCCAGCAGCGCCCAACAGGGGGGAGAGACCCAGTACTTC
abundance: NA; len: 15; j_gene: TRBJ1-1; d_gene: NA; v_gene: TRBV6-4; CDR3aa: CASRDSVSLNTEAFF; CDR3nt: TGTGCCAGCAGGGACAGCGTAAGTTTGAACACTGAAGCTTTCTTT
abundance: NA; len: 15; j_gene: TRBJ1-1; d_gene: NA; v_gene: TRBV6-2/TRBV6-3; CDR3aa: CASSYQGLGSTEAFF; CDR3nt: TGTGCCAGCAGTTATCAGGGGTTGGGGTCGACTGAAGCTTTCTTT
abundance: NA; len: 13; j_gene: TRBJ2-5; d_gene: NA; v_gene: TRBV11-3; CDR3aa: CASSNRNQETQYF; CDR3nt: TGTGCCAGCAGCAACAGAAATCAAGAGACCCAGTACTTC
abundance: NA; len: 14; j_gene: TRBJ2-5; d_gene: NA; v_gene: TRBV2; CDR3aa: CASSDGTIGETQYF; CDR3nt: TGTGCCAGCAGTGACGGGACGATCGGAGAGACCCAGTACTTC
abundance: NA; len: 16; j_gene: TRBJ1-4; d_gene: NA; v_gene: TRBV4-3; CDR3aa: CASSQDRVHLGEKLFF; CDR3nt: TGCGCCAGCAGCCAAGATCGCGTGCACTTAGGGGAAAAACTGTTTTTT
abundance: NA; len: 15; j_gene: TRBJ1-6; d_gene: TRBD1; v_gene: TRBV4-3; CDR3aa: CASSQVGQGDSPLHF; CDR3nt: TGCGCCAGCAGCCAAGTTGGGCAGGGGGATTCACCCCTCCACTTT
abundance: NA; len: 14; j_gene: TRBJ2-7; d_gene: NA; v_gene: TRBV27; CDR3aa: CASSSLIGSYEQYF; CDR3nt: TGTGCCAGCAGTTCCCTGATTGGGTCCTACGAGCAGTACTTC
abundance: once; len: 10; j_gene: TRBJ1-2; d_gene: TRBD1; v_gene: TRBV20-1; CDR3aa: CSRQGEGYTF; CDR3nt: TGCAGTCGACAGGGGGAGGGCTACACCTTC
abundance: NA; len: 14; j_gene: TRBJ2-3; d_gene: TRBD2; v_gene: TRBV4-2; CDR3aa: CASSPSGGGDTQYF; CDR3nt: TGTGCCAGCAGCCCTAGCGGGGGGGGAGATACGCAGTATTTT
abundance: NA; len: 15; j_gene: TRBJ2-7; d_gene: TRBD2; v_gene: TRBV20-1; CDR3aa: CSASITSGGAYEQYF; CDR3nt: TGCAGTGCTAGTATCACTAGCGGGGGGGCCTACGAGCAGTACTTC
abundance: NA; len: 15; j_gene: TRBJ2-2; d_gene: TRBD1; v_gene: TRBV11-2; CDR3aa: CASSEGQANTGELFF; CDR3nt: TGTGCCAGCAGCGAGGGACAGGCGAACACCGGGGAGCTGTTTTTT
abundance: NA; len: 14; j_gene: TRBJ1-1; d_gene: NA; v_gene: TRBV6-2/TRBV6-3; CDR3aa: CASSYSGGNTEAFF; CDR3nt: TGTGCCAGCAGTTACTCGGGCGGGAACACTGAAGCTTTCTTT
abundance: NA; len: 15; j_gene: TRBJ2-3; d_gene: NA; v_gene: TRBV5-1; CDR3aa: CASSLARTSTDTQYF; CDR3nt: TGCGCCAGCAGCTTGGCCCGGACTAGCACAGATACGCAGTATTTT
abundance: NA; len: 13; j_gene: TRBJ1-1; d_gene: NA; v_gene: TRBV7-9; CDR3aa: CASSLGTNTEAFF; CDR3nt: TGTGCCAGCAGCTTAGGGACTAACACTGAAGCTTTCTTT
abundance: few; len: 13; j_gene: TRBJ2-5; d_gene: NA; v_gene: TRBV5-4; CDR3aa: CASSLDNGETQYF; CDR3nt: TGTGCCAGCAGCTTGGATAACGGAGAGACCCAGTACTTC
abundance: few; len: 15; j_gene: TRBJ2-3; d_gene: TRBD2; v_gene: TRBV5-1; CDR3aa: CASSFSGDEPDTQYF; CDR3nt: TGCGCCAGCAGCTTTAGCGGGGATGAGCCAGATACGCAGTATTTT
abundance: NA; len: 15; j_gene: TRBJ2-4; d_gene: NA; v_gene: TRBV5-5; CDR3aa: CASSGASLAKNIQYF; CDR3nt: TGTGCCAGCAGTGGTGCATCCTTAGCCAAAAACATTCAGTACTTC
abundance: NA; len: 15; j_gene: TRBJ1-6; d_gene: TRBD1; v_gene: TRBV9; CDR3aa: CASSVEGDSNSPLHF; CDR3nt: TGTGCCAGCAGCGTAGAAGGGGACAGTAATTCACCCCTCCACTTT
abundance: NA; len: 11; j_gene: TRBJ1-1; d_gene: NA; v_gene: TRBV18; CDR3aa: CASSLRTEAFF; CDR3nt: TGTGCCAGCTCACTCAGGACTGAAGCTTTCTTT
abundance: NA; len: 13; j_gene: TRBJ2-2; d_gene: NA; v_gene: TRBV3-1/TRBV3-2; CDR3aa: CASSQEEAGELFF; CDR3nt: TGTGCCAGCAGCCAAGAAGAAGCCGGGGAGCTGTTTTTT
abundance: NA; len: 17; j_gene: TRBJ1-1; d_gene: TRBD1; v_gene: TRBV5-1; CDR3aa: CASSPFKWTGEASPAFF; CDR3nt: TGCGCCAGCAGCCCCTTCAAGTGGACAGGGGAGGCCAGCCCCGCTTTCTTT
abundance: once; len: 13; j_gene: TRBJ1-2; d_gene: NA; v_gene: TRBV7-2; CDR3aa: CASSLMAGSGYTF; CDR3nt: TGTGCCAGCAGCTTAATGGCAGGCTCTGGCTACACCTTC